This TCR beta chain was sequenced for a study of T cell clonality in common variable immunodeficiency. Diagnosis required reduced IgG, IgA and/or IgM with specific antibody deficiency. Of CVID subjects, 15 were female and over 25 male, mean age 40. The repertoire was sequenced with immunoSEQ multiplex PCR; TCRdb's copy has only in-frame clones and lacks some. The sample yields about 19,000 clones, without any singletons. Study-wide results and caveats: In common variable immunodeficiency, TCR beta chains reportedly carried fewer deletions and N-nucleotide insertions.

This CDR3 is built from 14 residues. Trimming cost V 4 bases and J 6 bases; bases outside gene matches: 11. Germline CDR1 and CDR2: GTSNPN and SVGIG (reference sequence). This clone turned up a few times. Its matching antigen is unknown. Read data end 3 residues before the CDR3 end; the end is taken from the germline J gene. The chain carries TRBV30 and TRBJ1-2; 7 bases map to TRBD1. The material sequenced was peripheral blood mononuclear cells. The receptor's source is a human donor with common variable immunodeficiency. The sequenced part of the CDR3 DNA is TGTGCCTGGAAAACACCAGACAGGGATCATGGC. Its protein product is CAWKTPDRDHG. The complete CDR3 reads CAWKTPDRDHGYTF.